Below are 7 T cell receptor beta chains sequenced from a single sample in a study of T cell responses to AZD1222 COVID-19 vaccine. Method: immunoSEQ multiplex PCR; TCRdb's copy keeps in-frame clones and lacks some. This table holds 150,000 to 170,000 clones, about nine tenths found once. Sequences were derived from peripheral blood, sampled on day 0 of MenACWY control vaccination. Every receptor here comes from an adult in good health.

This clone was counted between two and nine times. The same CDR3 is also encoded by other DNA sequences in this sample. This sequence joins TRBV11-2 and TRBJ2-5, with D unresolved. Between the trimmed V and J ends, which lost 2 bases and 1 base, there was a span of 5 bases. The CDR3 covers 13 residues. CDR1 is SGHAT, CDR2 FQNNGV, per germline. The CDR3 DNA sequence: TGTGCCAGCAGCTTAAACAGCCAAGAGACCCAGTACTTC. It translates to CASSLNSQETQYF.

V gene TRBV11-2 combines with J gene TRBJ2-7, with 7 bases identical to TRBD2. Germline V lookup: CDR1 SGHAT, CDR2 FQNNGV. Trimming took 5 bases from V and 1 from J; bases not matched to a gene: 8. This CDR3 spans 15 amino acids. CDR3 sequence reads: CASSNGLVFSYEQYF. Here the CDR3 DNA reads TGTGCCAGCAGCAATGGACTAGTTTTTTCCTACGAGCAGTACTTC.

V gene TRBV5-1 combines with J gene TRBJ2-5; D remains unclear. The CDR3 runs to 14 residues. Germline V gives CDR1 SGHRS, CDR2 YFSETQ. The V end was cut by 4 bases, the J end by 4 bases, with 14 bases between. For the CDR3, the DNA is TGCGCCAGCAGCCGAGAAGGGTCTATAGAGACCCAGTACTTC. It specifies CASSREGSIETQYF.

The V call is TRBV11-2, the J call TRBJ2-7, with D tentatively TRBD1 or TRBD2 (6 bases each). Germline assignment: CDR1 SGHAT and CDR2 FQNNGV. The germline V and J ends were trimmed by 1 base and 3 bases, with 13 bases remaining between them. This CDR3 is built from 15 residues. CDR3 bases: TGTGCCAGCAGCTTAGCGGGGGCCTCGGGCTACGAGCAGTACGTC. This translates into CASSLAGASGYEQYV.

The chain links TRBV6-5 to TRBJ2-1, with no clear D. V shed 5 bases and J shed 2 bases, with 7 bases lying between them. The germline V gene has CDR1 MNHEY and CDR2 SVGAGI. This CDR3 region has 13 residues. CDR3 loop: CASSPRPYNEQFF. The CDR3 bases are TGTGCCAGCAGTCCTAGGCCCTACAATGAGCAGTTCTTC.

The chain employs TRBV10-3 and TRBJ2-1; 9 nucleotides match TRBD1. Germline CDR1 and CDR2: ENHRY and SYGVKD. This CDR3 spans 15 amino acids. Unmatched junction bases numbered 13, after V lost 9 bases and J lost 7 bases. The CDR3 region is CAIATPGQGKNEQFF. CDR3 in DNA: TGTGCCATTGCGACCCCGGGACAGGGAAAAAATGAGCAGTTCTTC.

The chain joins TRBV27 to TRBJ2-7; 8 nucleotides align to TRBD2. The CDR3 has 15 residues. Looked up from germline, CDR1 is MNHEY and CDR2 is SMNVEV (reference sequence). V was pared by 8 bases and J by 3 bases, with 12 bases of the junction left unmatched. DNA of the CDR3: TGTGCCAGCTTCCCGGTCGCGGGGGGCGGCTACGAGCAGTACTTC. Protein: CASFPVAGGGYEQYF.